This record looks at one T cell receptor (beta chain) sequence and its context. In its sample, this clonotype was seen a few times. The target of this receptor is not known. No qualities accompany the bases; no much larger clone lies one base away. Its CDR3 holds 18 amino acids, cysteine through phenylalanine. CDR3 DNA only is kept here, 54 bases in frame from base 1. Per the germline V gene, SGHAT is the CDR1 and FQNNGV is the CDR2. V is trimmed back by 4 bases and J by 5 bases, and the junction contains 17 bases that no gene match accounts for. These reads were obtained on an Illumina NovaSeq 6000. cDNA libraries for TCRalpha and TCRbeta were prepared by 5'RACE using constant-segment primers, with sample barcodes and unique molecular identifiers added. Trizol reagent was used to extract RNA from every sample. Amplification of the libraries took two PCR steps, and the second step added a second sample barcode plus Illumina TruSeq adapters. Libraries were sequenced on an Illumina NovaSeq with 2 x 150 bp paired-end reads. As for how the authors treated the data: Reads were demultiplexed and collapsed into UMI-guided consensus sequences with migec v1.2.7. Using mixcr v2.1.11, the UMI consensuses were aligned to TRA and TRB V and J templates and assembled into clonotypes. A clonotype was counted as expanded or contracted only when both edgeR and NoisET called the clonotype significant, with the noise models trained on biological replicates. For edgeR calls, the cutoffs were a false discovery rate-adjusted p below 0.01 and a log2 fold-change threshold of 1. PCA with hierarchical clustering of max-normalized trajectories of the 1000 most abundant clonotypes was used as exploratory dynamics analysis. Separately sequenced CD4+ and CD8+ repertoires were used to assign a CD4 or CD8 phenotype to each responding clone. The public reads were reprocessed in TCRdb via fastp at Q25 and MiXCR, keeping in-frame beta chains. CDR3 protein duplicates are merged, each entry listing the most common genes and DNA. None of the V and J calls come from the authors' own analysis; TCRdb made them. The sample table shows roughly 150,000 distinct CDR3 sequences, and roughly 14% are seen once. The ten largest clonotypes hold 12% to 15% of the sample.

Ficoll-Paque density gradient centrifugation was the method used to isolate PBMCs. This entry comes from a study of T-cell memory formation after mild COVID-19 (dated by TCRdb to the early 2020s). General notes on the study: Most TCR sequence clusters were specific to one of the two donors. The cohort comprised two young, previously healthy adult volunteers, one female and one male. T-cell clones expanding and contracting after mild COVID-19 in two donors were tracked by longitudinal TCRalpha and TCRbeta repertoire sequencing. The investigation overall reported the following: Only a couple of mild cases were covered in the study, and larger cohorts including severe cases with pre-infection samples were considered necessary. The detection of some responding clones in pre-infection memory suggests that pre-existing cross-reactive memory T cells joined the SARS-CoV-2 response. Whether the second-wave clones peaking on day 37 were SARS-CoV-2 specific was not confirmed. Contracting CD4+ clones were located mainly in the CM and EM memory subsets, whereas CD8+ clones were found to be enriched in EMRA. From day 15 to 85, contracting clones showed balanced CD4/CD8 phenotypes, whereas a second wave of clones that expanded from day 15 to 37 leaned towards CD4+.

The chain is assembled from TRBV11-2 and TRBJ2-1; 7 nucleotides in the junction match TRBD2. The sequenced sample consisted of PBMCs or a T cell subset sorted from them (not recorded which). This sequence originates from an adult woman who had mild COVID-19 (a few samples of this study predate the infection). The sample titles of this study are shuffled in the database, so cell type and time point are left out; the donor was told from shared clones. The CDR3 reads CASSYTHLGTTSDNEQFF. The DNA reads TGTGCCAGCAGCTATACCCATCTCGGGACTACCTCTGACAATGAGCAGTTCTTC.